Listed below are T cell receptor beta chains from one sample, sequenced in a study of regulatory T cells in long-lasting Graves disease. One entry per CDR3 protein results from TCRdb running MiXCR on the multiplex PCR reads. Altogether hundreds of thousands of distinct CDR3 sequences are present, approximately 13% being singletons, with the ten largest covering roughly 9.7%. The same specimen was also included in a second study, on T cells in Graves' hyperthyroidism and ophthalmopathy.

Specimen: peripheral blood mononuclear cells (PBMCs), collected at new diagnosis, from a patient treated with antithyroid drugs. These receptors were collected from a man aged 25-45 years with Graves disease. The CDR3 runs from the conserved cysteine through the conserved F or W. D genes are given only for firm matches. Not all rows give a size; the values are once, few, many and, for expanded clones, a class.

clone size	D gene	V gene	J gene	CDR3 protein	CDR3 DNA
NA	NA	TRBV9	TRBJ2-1	CASSSRNYQQFF	TGTGCCAGCAGCTCCCGTAACTACCAGCAGTTCTTC
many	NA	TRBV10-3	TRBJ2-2	CALNKGTGELFF	TGTGCCCTAAACAAGGGTACCGGGGAGCTGTTTTTT
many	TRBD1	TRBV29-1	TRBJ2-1	CSVTPGTAAYNEQFF	TGCAGCGTTACCCCCGGGACAGCCGCCTACAATGAGCAGTTCTTC
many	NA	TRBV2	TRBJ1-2	CASSADIEMSYGYTF	TGTGCCAGCAGCGCCGACATAGAGATGAGCTATGGCTACACCTTC
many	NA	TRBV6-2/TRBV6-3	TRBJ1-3	CASSYRSPGTAGNTIYF	TGTGCCAGCAGTTACAGGAGCCCCGGGACCGCTGGAAACACCATATATTTT
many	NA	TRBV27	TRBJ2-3	CASRRDTRTDTQYF	TGTGCCAGCAGGAGGGACACCCGCACAGATACGCAGTATTTT
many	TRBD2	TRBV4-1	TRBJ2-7	CASSSPGAGMAYEQYF	TGCGCCAGCAGCTCCCCCGGAGCGGGAATGGCCTACGAGCAGTACTTC
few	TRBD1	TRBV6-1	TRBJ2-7	CALWGTGDEEQYF	TGTGCTCTGTGGGGGACAGGGGATGAAGAGCAGTACTTC
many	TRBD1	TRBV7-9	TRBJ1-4	CASSLRQGEKLFF	TGTGCCAGCAGCCTTAGACAGGGTGAAAAACTGTTTTTT
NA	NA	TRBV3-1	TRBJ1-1	CASSQARTGNTEAFF	TGTGCCAGCAGCCAAGCCAGAACGGGGAACACTGAAGCTTTCTTT
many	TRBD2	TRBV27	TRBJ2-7	CASSLLAGGGYEQYF	TGTGCCAGCAGCTTATTGGCGGGAGGGGGGTACGAGCAGTACTTC
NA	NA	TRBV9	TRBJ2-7	CASSVRDAYEQYF	TGTGCCAGCAGCGTCCGGGACGCCTACGAGCAGTACTTC
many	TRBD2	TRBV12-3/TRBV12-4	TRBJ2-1	CASSLAASGRAFQFF	TGTGCCAGCAGTTTAGCAGCTAGCGGGAGGGCCTTTCAGTTCTTC